A selection of T cell receptor beta chains follows, all from one sample in a study of T cell clones after liver transplantation. Data came from immunoSEQ multiplex PCR; TCRdb stores just in-frame clones and leaves some out. This sample has about 15,000 clones; around 90% occur once, and the top ten carry 48%. The input for sequencing was CD8+ T cells from blood, taken before liver transplant. The receptor source for this set is a human donor who received a liver transplant. CDR3s include the opening cysteine and the closing phenylalanine or tryptophan. The D gene is left open where the match is weak. Rows give clone size only sometimes, using once, few, many, or a class for an expanded clone.

j_call: TRBJ1-2
d_call: -
clone_size: -
v_call: TRBV14
cdr3_aa: CASSQGWARGYTF
cdr3_nt: TGTGCCAGCAGCCAAGGCTGGGCCCGGGGCTACACCTTC

j_call: TRBJ2-2
d_call: -
clone_size: -
v_call: TRBV7-9
cdr3_aa: CASSLEFGELFF
cdr3_nt: TGTGCCAGCAGCTTGGAGTTTGGGGAGCTGTTTTTT

j_call: TRBJ2-2
d_call: -
clone_size: -
v_call: TRBV19
cdr3_aa: CASSIGPDTGELFF
cdr3_nt: TGTGCCAGTAGTATAGGGCCCGACACCGGGGAGCTGTTTTTT

j_call: TRBJ2-7
d_call: TRBD2
clone_size: -
v_call: TRBV28
cdr3_aa: CASSLTSGRARSTYEQYF
cdr3_nt: TGTGCCAGCAGTTTAACCAGCGGGAGGGCCCGCAGTACCTACGAGCAGTACTTC

j_call: TRBJ2-1
d_call: -
clone_size: -
v_call: TRBV9
cdr3_aa: CASSVDLKTQFF
cdr3_nt: TGTGCCAGCAGCGTAGATCTAAAAACGCAGTTCTTC

j_call: TRBJ2-5
d_call: -
clone_size: -
v_call: TRBV21-1
cdr3_aa: CARSKLDRGRQETQYF
cdr3_nt: TGTGCCAGGAGCAAACTGGACAGGGGGCGCCAAGAGACCCAGTACTTC

j_call: TRBJ2-7
d_call: -
clone_size: -
v_call: TRBV5-1
cdr3_aa: CASSLGSKGEVEQYF
cdr3_nt: TGCGCCAGCAGCTTGGGCAGTAAGGGGGAGGTCGAGCAGTACTTC

j_call: TRBJ2-1
d_call: TRBD2
clone_size: -
v_call: TRBV7-9
cdr3_aa: CASSPRRTSGVGGNEQFF
cdr3_nt: TGTGCCAGCAGCCCCAGGAGGACTAGTGGGGTGGGGGGCAATGAGCAGTTCTTC

j_call: TRBJ2-7
d_call: -
clone_size: -
v_call: TRBV7-8
cdr3_aa: CASSLVAYEQYF
cdr3_nt: TGTGCCAGCAGCTTAGTAGCCTACGAGCAGTACTTC

j_call: TRBJ1-2
d_call: TRBD1
clone_size: few
v_call: TRBV9
cdr3_aa: CASSVAGGYGYTF
cdr3_nt: TGTGCCAGCAGCGTAGCAGGGGGCTATGGCTACACCTTC

j_call: TRBJ2-1
d_call: -
clone_size: -
v_call: TRBV15
cdr3_aa: CATSSSGAYNEQFF
cdr3_nt: TGTGCCACCAGCAGCAGCGGAGCCTACAATGAGCAGTTCTTC

j_call: TRBJ2-3
d_call: TRBD1
clone_size: -
v_call: TRBV27
cdr3_aa: CASRPYRGRTDTQYF
cdr3_nt: TGTGCCAGCAGACCCTACAGGGGCCGCACAGATACGCAGTATTTT

j_call: TRBJ2-5
d_call: TRBD2
clone_size: once
v_call: TRBV6-6
cdr3_aa: CASSYSLADHRTQYF
cdr3_nt: TGTGCCAGCAGTTATAGCCTAGCGGACCATAGGACCCAGTACTTC

j_call: TRBJ2-1
d_call: TRBD2
clone_size: -
v_call: TRBV30
cdr3_aa: CAERTSGNYNEQFF
cdr3_nt: TGTGCCGAACGGACTAGCGGGAACTACAATGAGCAGTTCTTC

j_call: TRBJ1-2
d_call: -
clone_size: -
v_call: TRBV5-4
cdr3_aa: CASSDGSGALPPTF
cdr3_nt: TGTGCCAGCAGTGATGGGTCAGGGGCCCTCCCCCCCACCTTC

j_call: TRBJ2-7
d_call: -
clone_size: -
v_call: TRBV5-6
cdr3_aa: CASSLGGDSYEQYF
cdr3_nt: TGTGCCAGCAGCTTAGGAGGCGATTCCTACGAGCAGTACTTC

j_call: TRBJ2-5
d_call: -
clone_size: -
v_call: TRBV25-1
cdr3_aa: CASSVTVTQETQYF
cdr3_nt: TGTGCCAGCAGTGTAACAGTGACCCAAGAGACCCAGTACTTC

j_call: TRBJ1-2
d_call: -
clone_size: -
v_call: TRBV28
cdr3_aa: CASSFMGSFGYTF
cdr3_nt: TGTGCCAGCAGTTTCATGGGTTCCTTTGGCTACACCTTC

j_call: TRBJ2-3
d_call: TRBD2
clone_size: -
v_call: TRBV5-8
cdr3_aa: CASSSTSVSTDTQYF
cdr3_nt: TGTGCCAGCAGCTCCACTAGCGTCAGCACAGATACGCAGTATTTT

j_call: TRBJ2-7
d_call: TRBD2
clone_size: -
v_call: TRBV5-6
cdr3_aa: CASSFRITSGNSYEQYF
cdr3_nt: TGTGCCAGCAGCTTTCGAATAACTAGCGGGAACTCCTACGAGCAGTACTTC

j_call: TRBJ2-7
d_call: TRBD2
clone_size: -
v_call: TRBV28
cdr3_aa: CASRWTSGSYEQYF
cdr3_nt: TGTGCCAGCAGATGGACTAGCGGGAGCTACGAGCAGTACTTC

j_call: TRBJ2-1
d_call: TRBD2
clone_size: once
v_call: TRBV15
cdr3_aa: CATSRGTSGRGDEQFF
cdr3_nt: TGTGCCACCAGCAGAGGGACTAGCGGGAGGGGGGATGAGCAGTTCTTC

j_call: TRBJ2-5
d_call: -
clone_size: -
v_call: TRBV6-5
cdr3_aa: CASSYDSEETQYF
cdr3_nt: TGTGCCAGCAGTTACGATAGCGAAGAGACCCAGTACTTC

j_call: TRBJ2-5
d_call: -
clone_size: medium-sized
v_call: TRBV2
cdr3_aa: CASRGIAEGTQYF
cdr3_nt: TGTGCCAGCAGGGGTATCGCCGAGGGGACCCAGTACTTC

j_call: TRBJ2-5
d_call: TRBD1
clone_size: -
v_call: TRBV7-2
cdr3_aa: CASSYGQGRRETQYF
cdr3_nt: TGTGCCAGCAGCTACGGACAGGGCCGGAGGGAGACCCAGTACTTC

j_call: TRBJ2-6
d_call: TRBD1
clone_size: -
v_call: TRBV19
cdr3_aa: CASSRTGAAFEANVLTF
cdr3_nt: TGTGCCAGTAGTAGGACAGGGGCGGCCTTCGAAGCCAACGTCCTGACTTTC

j_call: TRBJ2-1
d_call: TRBD2
clone_size: once
v_call: TRBV19
cdr3_aa: CASSIDPLAGGLSSYNEQFF
cdr3_nt: TGTGCCAGTAGTATAGATCCCCTAGCGGGAGGCTTAAGCTCCTACAATGAGCAGTTCTTC

j_call: TRBJ2-1
d_call: -
clone_size: -
v_call: TRBV4-2
cdr3_aa: CASSQEGELAYNEQFF
cdr3_nt: TGTGCCAGCAGCCAAGAAGGGGAACTTGCCTACAATGAGCAGTTCTTC

j_call: TRBJ2-7
d_call: -
clone_size: once
v_call: TRBV4-3
cdr3_aa: CASSQVRSERYEQYF
cdr3_nt: TGCGCCAGCAGCCAAGTTAGGAGTGAACGGTACGAGCAGTACTTC

j_call: TRBJ1-1
d_call: -
clone_size: -
v_call: TRBV27
cdr3_aa: CASSRRIEAFF
cdr3_nt: TGTGCCAGCAGTCGTCGAATCGAAGCTTTCTTT

j_call: TRBJ2-7
d_call: -
clone_size: -
v_call: TRBV2
cdr3_aa: CASSEDSGIGYEQYF
cdr3_nt: TGTGCCAGCAGTGAAGATTCTGGAATAGGCTACGAGCAGTACTTC

j_call: TRBJ1-2
d_call: -
clone_size: once
v_call: TRBV11-3
cdr3_aa: CASSLDLYGYTF
cdr3_nt: TGTGCCAGCAGCTTAGACCTGTATGGCTACACCTTC

j_call: TRBJ2-3
d_call: -
clone_size: -
v_call: TRBV5-1
cdr3_aa: CASSPTGESTTQYF
cdr3_nt: TGCGCCAGCAGCCCCACCGGGGAGAGCACTACGCAGTATTTT

j_call: TRBJ2-7
d_call: -
clone_size: -
v_call: TRBV2
cdr3_aa: CASSDYRAAYEQYF
cdr3_nt: TGTGCCAGCAGTGACTACAGGGCCGCCTACGAGCAGTACTTC

j_call: TRBJ2-7
d_call: -
clone_size: -
v_call: TRBV28
cdr3_aa: CASSQGSQSYEQYF
cdr3_nt: TGTGCCAGCAGTCAAGGCAGTCAATCTTACGAGCAGTACTTC

j_call: TRBJ2-2
d_call: TRBD2
clone_size: -
v_call: TRBV19
cdr3_aa: CASNREGGPSPTGELFF
cdr3_nt: TGTGCCAGCAACCGGGAGGGCGGACCTTCCCCCACCGGGGAGCTGTTTTTT

j_call: TRBJ2-7
d_call: -
clone_size: -
v_call: TRBV6-5
cdr3_aa: CASSLTHLEQYF
cdr3_nt: TGTGCCAGCAGCCTGACCCACCTCGAGCAGTACTTC

j_call: TRBJ2-1
d_call: TRBD2
clone_size: once
v_call: TRBV7-9
cdr3_aa: CASSITGTSGNEQFF
cdr3_nt: TGTGCCAGCAGCATTACCGGGACTAGCGGCAATGAGCAGTTCTTC

j_call: TRBJ2-7
d_call: TRBD1
clone_size: -
v_call: TRBV6-6
cdr3_aa: CASRFRDSPAYEQYF
cdr3_nt: TGTGCCAGCAGATTCCGGGACAGCCCGGCCTACGAGCAGTACTTC

j_call: TRBJ1-1
d_call: TRBD1
clone_size: -
v_call: TRBV27
cdr3_aa: CASIGPGQGTIRNTEAFF
cdr3_nt: TGTGCCAGCATCGGGCCGGGACAGGGCACTATTAGAAACACTGAAGCTTTCTTT

j_call: TRBJ2-5
d_call: TRBD1
clone_size: -
v_call: TRBV23-1
cdr3_aa: CASSQPTPDRGDLQETQYF
cdr3_nt: TGCGCCAGCAGTCAACCTACCCCAGACAGGGGGGACCTCCAAGAGACCCAGTACTTC

j_call: TRBJ2-7
d_call: TRBD1
clone_size: -
v_call: TRBV29-1
cdr3_aa: CSVEFGTGHKRHEQYF
cdr3_nt: TGCAGCGTTGAATTCGGGACAGGCCATAAGAGGCACGAGCAGTACTTC

j_call: TRBJ2-3
d_call: TRBD1
clone_size: -
v_call: TRBV19
cdr3_aa: CATHRDRDTDTQYF
cdr3_nt: TGTGCCACCCACCGGGACAGGGACACAGATACGCAGTATTTT

j_call: TRBJ2-1
d_call: TRBD2
clone_size: -
v_call: TRBV7-9
cdr3_aa: CASSLLVLQLAGVSEQFF
cdr3_nt: TGTGCCAGCAGCTTACTGGTACTGCAGCTAGCGGGAGTGAGTGAGCAGTTCTTC